This T cell receptor beta chain originates from a study of cytomegalovirus exposure and HLA in healthy donors. Study outcomes and limitations: It was taken for granted in presence/absence analyses that sequencing depth across donors was roughly uniform.

Worth noting for this clone: Its specificity is not known.

This PCR relied on a set of 60 Vbeta primers and 13 Jbeta primers. Produced via immunoSEQ multiplex PCR; TCRdb's table is partial and in-frame only. Altogether about 160,000 clones are present, less than 90% being singletons, with the ten largest covering more than 1.5%. The trim removed 3 bases at V and 4 bases at J, leaving 15 bases unmatched. The CDR3 is 19 residues long. Germline-derived CDR1 and CDR2 are SGDLS and YYNGEE. The chain recombines TRBV9 with TRBJ2-6; 8 bases are a match to TRBD2. This receptor was taken from a man between 18 and 29 years old in good health and CMV-seronegative. Input material: PBMCs. The DNA of the CDR3 is TGTGCCAGCAGCGCGTCTTTAGCGGGGACTCGCTCGGGGGCCAACGTCCTGACTTTC. Its protein product is CASSASLAGTRSGANVLTF.